These 4 T cell receptor beta chains were all obtained from the same sample, sequenced in a study of blood T cell repertoires in COVID-19. Sequenced by immunoSEQ multiplex PCR; TCRdb stores in-frame clones only, minus some. The sample lists 150,000 or so clones; 80% to 85% were seen once. Source material: peripheral blood. The receptor source for this set is a woman between 55 and 75 years old with acute or convalescent COVID-19.

V is TRBV19 and J is TRBJ1-5; the match to TRBD1 covers 9 bases. The V segment lost 3 bases and the J segment 1 base; nucleotides outside the gene matches: 4. Germline values: CDR1 LNHDA, CDR2 SQIVND (reference sequence). The CDR3 contains 16 residues. Here the CDR3 reads CASSIDGTGSNQPQHF. CDR3 DNA: TGTGCCAGTAGTATCGACGGGACAGGGAGCAATCAGCCCCAGCATTTT.

This CDR3 is CASSDLGPADYF. The CDR3, as DNA: TGTGCCAGCAGTGATCTGGGGCCCGCGGACTACTTC. The chain employs TRBV2 and TRBJ2-5, with D maybe TRBD1 (5 bases). Germline CDR1 and CDR2: SNHLY and FYNNEI. The CDR3 consists of 12 residues. Trimming left V 3 bases short and J 14 bases short, with 16 bases between. The variable domain in full, with the rest retrieved from reference TRBV2 and TRBJ2-5, is EPEVTQTPSHQVTQMGQEVILRCVPISNHLYFYWYRQILGQKVEFLVSFYNNEISEKSEIFDDQFSVERPDGSNFTLKIRSTKLEDSAMYFCASSDLGPADYFGPGTRLLVL.

CDR3 in amino acids: CASSPDRSNEKLFF. Here the CDR3 DNA reads TGTGCCAGCTCACCGGATAGGAGTAATGAAAAACTGTTTTTT. The chain couples TRBV18 to TRBJ1-4; no clear D gene. CDR1 KGHSH and CDR2 LQKENI come from the germline V gene. This CDR3 spans 14 amino acids. Between the trimmed V and J ends, which lost 3 bases and 4 bases, there was a span of 9 bases.

The rearrangement joins TRBV4-1 to TRBJ2-3; maybe TRBD2 (5 bases). Germline assignment: CDR1 MGHRA and CDR2 YSYEKL. V was clipped by 1 base and J by 0 bases, with 14 bases between them. The length of the CDR3 is 17 residues. The CDR3 region is CASSQGNSVPSTDTQYF. The CDR3 DNA reads TGCGCCAGCAGCCAAGGCAATAGCGTGCCTAGCACAGATACGCAGTATTTT.